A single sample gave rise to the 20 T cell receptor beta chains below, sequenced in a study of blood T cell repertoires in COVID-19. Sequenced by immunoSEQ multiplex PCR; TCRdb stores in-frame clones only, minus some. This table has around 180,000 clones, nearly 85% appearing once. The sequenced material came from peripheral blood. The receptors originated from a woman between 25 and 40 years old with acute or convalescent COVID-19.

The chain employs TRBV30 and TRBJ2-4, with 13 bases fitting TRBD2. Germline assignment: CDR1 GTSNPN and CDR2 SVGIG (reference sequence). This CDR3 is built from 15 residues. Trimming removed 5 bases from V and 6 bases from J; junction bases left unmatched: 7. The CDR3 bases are TGTGCCTGGGAACTAGCGGGGGGGCCGATAAACATTCAGTACTTC. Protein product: CAWELAGGPINIQYF.

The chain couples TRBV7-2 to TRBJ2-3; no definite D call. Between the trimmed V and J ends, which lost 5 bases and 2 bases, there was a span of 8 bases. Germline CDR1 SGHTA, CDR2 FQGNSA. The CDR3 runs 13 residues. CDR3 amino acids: CASSLQYTDTQYF. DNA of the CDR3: TGTGCCAGCAGCCTACAGTACACAGATACGCAGTATTTT.

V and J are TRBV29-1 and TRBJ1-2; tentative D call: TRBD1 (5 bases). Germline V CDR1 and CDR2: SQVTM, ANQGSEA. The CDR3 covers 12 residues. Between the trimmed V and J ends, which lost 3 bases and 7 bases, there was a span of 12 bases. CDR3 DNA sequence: TGCAGCGTTGATAGTGGGGCAGGTGGCTACACCTTC. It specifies CSVDSGAGGYTF.

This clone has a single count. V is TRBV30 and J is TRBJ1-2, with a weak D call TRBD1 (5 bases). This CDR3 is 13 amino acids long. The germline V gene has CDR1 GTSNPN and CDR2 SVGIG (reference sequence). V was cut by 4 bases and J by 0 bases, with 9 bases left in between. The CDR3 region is CAWTTDSNYGYTF. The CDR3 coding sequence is TGTGCCTGGACGACAGACTCTAACTATGGCTACACCTTC.

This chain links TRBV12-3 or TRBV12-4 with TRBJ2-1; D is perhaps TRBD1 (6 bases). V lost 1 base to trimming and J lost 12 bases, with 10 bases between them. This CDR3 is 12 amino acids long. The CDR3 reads CASSLVTTGQFF. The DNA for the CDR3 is TGTGCCAGCAGTTTAGTTACGACAGGGCAGTTCTTC.

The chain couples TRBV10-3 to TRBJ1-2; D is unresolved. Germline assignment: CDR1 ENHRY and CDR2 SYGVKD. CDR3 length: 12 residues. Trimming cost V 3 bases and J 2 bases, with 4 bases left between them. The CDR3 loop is CAISDGNYGYTF. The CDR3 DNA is TGTGCCATCAGTGACGGGAACTATGGCTACACCTTC.

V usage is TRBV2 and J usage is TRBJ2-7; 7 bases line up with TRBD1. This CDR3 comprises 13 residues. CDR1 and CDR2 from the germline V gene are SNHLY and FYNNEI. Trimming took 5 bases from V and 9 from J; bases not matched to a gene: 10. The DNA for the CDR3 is TGTGCCAGCAGTAAGACAGGGTTTCTTGTGCAGTACTTC. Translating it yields CASSKTGFLVQYF. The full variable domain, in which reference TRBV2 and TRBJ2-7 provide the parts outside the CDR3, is EPEVTQTPSHQVTQMGQEVILRCVPISNHLYFYWYRQILGQKVEFLVSFYNNEISEKSEIFDDQFSVERPDGSNFTLKIRSTKLEDSAMYFCASSKTGFLVQYFGPGTRLTVT.

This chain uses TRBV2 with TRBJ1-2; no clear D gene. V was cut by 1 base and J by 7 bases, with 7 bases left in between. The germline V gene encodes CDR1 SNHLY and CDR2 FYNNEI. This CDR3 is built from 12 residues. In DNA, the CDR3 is TGTGCCAGCAGTGAAGTGGGCCCTGGCTACACCTTC. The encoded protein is CASSEVGPGYTF.

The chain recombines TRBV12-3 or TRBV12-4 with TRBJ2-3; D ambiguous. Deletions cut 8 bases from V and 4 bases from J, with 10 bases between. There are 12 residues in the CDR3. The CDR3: CASAMSADTQYF. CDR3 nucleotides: TGTGCCAGCGCCATGAGCGCAGATACGCAGTATTTT.

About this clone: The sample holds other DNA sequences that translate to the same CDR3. The DNA of the CDR3 is TGTGCCAGCAGTGAGAGGAATGAGCAGTTCTTC. As protein: CASSERNEQFF. The V and J genes are TRBV2 and TRBJ2-1; D not resolved. Germline V lookup: CDR1 SNHLY, CDR2 FYNNEI. This CDR3 is 11 amino acids long. V was cut by 3 bases and J by 7 bases, with 4 bases left in between.

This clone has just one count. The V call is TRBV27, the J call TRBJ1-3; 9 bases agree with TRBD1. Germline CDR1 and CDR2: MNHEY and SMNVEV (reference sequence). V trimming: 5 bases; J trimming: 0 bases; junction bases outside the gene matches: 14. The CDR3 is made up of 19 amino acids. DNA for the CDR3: TGTGCCAGCAGTCCATGGCGGACAGGGGTCCCTAGCTCTGGAAACACCATATATTTT. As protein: CASSPWRTGVPSSGNTIYF.

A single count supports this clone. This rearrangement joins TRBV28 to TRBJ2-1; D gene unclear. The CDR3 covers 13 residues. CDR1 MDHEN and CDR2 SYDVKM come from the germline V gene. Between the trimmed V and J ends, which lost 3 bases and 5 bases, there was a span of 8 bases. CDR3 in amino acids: CASSFRVDNEQFF. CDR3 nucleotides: TGTGCCAGCAGTTTCCGGGTCGACAATGAGCAGTTCTTC.

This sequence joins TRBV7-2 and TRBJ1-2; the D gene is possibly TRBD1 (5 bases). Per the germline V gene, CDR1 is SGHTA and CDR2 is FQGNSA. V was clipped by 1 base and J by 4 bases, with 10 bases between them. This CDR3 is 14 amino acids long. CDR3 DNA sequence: TGTGCCAGCAGCTTAGTCCAGGGTGGCTATGGCTACACCTTC. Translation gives CASSLVQGGYGYTF.

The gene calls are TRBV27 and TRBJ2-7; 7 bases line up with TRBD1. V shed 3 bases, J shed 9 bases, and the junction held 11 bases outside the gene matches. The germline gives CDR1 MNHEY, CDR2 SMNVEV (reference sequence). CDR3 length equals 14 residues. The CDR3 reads CASSLRGDRAPQYF. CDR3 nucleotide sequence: TGTGCCAGCAGTTTGCGAGGGGACAGAGCTCCGCAGTACTTC.

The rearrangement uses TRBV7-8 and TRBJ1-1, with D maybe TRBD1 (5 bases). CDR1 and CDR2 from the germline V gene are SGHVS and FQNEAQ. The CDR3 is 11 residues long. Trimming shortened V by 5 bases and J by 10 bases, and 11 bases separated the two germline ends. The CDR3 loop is CASSPGDAAFF. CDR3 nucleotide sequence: TGTGCCAGCAGCCCGGGGGATGCAGCTTTCTTT.

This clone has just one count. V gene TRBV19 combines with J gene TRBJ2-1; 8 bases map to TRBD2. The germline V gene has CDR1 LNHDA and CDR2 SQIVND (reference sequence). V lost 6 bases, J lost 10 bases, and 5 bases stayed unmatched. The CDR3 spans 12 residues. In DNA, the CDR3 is TGTGCCAGTAGAAGTAGCGGGGACGAGCAGTTCTTC. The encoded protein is CASRSSGDEQFF.

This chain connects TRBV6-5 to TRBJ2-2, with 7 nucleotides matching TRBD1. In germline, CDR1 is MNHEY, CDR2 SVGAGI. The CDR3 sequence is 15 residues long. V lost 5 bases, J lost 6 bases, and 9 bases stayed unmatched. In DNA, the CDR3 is TGTGCCAGCAGTCCATATTCAACAGGGGCCGGGGAGCTGTTTTTT. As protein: CASSPYSTGAGELFF.

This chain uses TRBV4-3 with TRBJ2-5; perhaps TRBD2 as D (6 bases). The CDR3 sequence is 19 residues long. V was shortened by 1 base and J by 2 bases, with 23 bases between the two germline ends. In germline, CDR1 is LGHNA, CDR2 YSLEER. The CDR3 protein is CASSQGVTGTHESQETQYF. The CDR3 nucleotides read TGCGCCAGCAGCCAAGGCGTAACCGGGACTCACGAGAGTCAAGAGACCCAGTACTTC.

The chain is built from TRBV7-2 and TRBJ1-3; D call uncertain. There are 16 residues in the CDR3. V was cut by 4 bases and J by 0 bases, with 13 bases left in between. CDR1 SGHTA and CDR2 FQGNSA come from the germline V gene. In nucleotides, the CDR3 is TGTGCCAGCAGCTACACGGGAGTAATCTCTGGAAACACCATATATTTT. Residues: CASSYTGVISGNTIYF.

CDR3 sequence: CASSLGGEKTYEQYF. The CDR3 DNA is TGTGCCAGCAGCTTAGGCGGGGAGAAGACCTACGAGCAGTACTTC. The chain combines TRBV11-3 with TRBJ2-7, with D possibly TRBD2 on 6 matching bases. The CDR3 extends over 15 amino acids. Trimming shortened V by 1 base and J by 2 bases, and 12 bases separated the two germline ends. Germline V gives CDR1 SGHNT, CDR2 YENEEA.